These T cell receptor beta chains were read from a single sample in a study of T cell responses to AZD1222 COVID-19 vaccine. Some clones are missing from TCRdb's copy, which holds only in-frame ones; the method was immunoSEQ multiplex PCR. The sample lists roughly 110,000 clones, around nine tenths occurring once. The sequencing here drew on peripheral blood, taken 28 days after the second AZD1222 dose. All receptors come from an adult who received the AZD1222 COVID-19 vaccine. Both conserved end residues are part of each CDR3. The D gene is left open where the match is weak. Size is stated for part of the rows, as once, few or many counts, or as a class when the clone is expanded.

j_call | d_call | cdr3_length | v_call | clone_size | cdr3_nt | cdr3_aa
TRBJ1-2 | . | 13 | TRBV5-1 | once | TGCGCCAGCAGCCCGACAGGAGCCTATGGCTACACCTTC | CASSPTGAYGYTF
TRBJ2-7 | . | 11 | TRBV29-1 | . | TGCAGCGTTTCATCTTACGACGAGCAGTACTTC | CSVSSYDEQYF
TRBJ1-1 | . | 13 | TRBV11-1 | . | TGTGCCAGCAGCCCGGCTGTTTTCACTGAAGCTTTCTTT | CASSPAVFTEAFF
TRBJ1-2 | . | 14 | TRBV4-1 | once | TGCGCCAGCAGCCAAGCTCGGGGGCTAGGAGGCTACACCTTC | CASSQARGLGGYTF
TRBJ2-6 | TRBD2 | 16 | TRBV6-4 | . | TGTGCCAGCACCGGGACTAGCGGCTCTGGGGCCAACGTCCTGACTTTC | CASTGTSGSGANVLTF
TRBJ1-4 | . | 18 | TRBV19 | . | TGTGCCAGTAGTATCCTCAGACAGGAGTTAGCAACTAATGAAAAACTGTTTTTT | CASSILRQELATNEKLFF
TRBJ1-4 | TRBD1 | 15 | TRBV28 | . | TGTGCCAGCAGTCAGACAGGGGCTGCTAATGAAAAACTGTTTTTT | CASSQTGAANEKLFF
TRBJ2-5 | TRBD1 | 17 | TRBV28 | . | TGTGCCAGCAGTTTATCCCTACGACAGGGGATAGGGGAGACCCAGTACTTC | CASSLSLRQGIGETQYF
TRBJ1-6 | TRBD1 | 14 | TRBV6-5 | . | TGTGCCAGCAGCCGACAGGGTTTGGATTCACCCCTCCACTTT | CASSRQGLDSPLHF
TRBJ1-3 | . | 17 | TRBV6-1 | . | TGTGCCAGCAGTGAAGCGCACGGGGGGAGCTCTGGAAACACCATATATTTT | CASSEAHGGSSGNTIYF
TRBJ1-5 | . | 14 | TRBV19 | . | TGTGCCAGTAGTTGGCCCGGGGGCCATCAGCCCCAGCATTTT | CASSWPGGHQPQHF
TRBJ1-1 | TRBD1 | 14 | TRBV18 | . | TGTGCCAGCTCCCCGGGACAGGGTGGCACTGAAGCTTTCTTT | CASSPGQGGTEAFF
TRBJ1-2 | . | 13 | TRBV6-5 | . | TGTGCCAGCAGTCCTGACACTTCCTATGGCTACACCTTC | CASSPDTSYGYTF
TRBJ1-5 | . | 14 | TRBV5-8 | . | TGTGCCAGCAGCTTGGGCGTAGGAGATCAGCCCCAGCATTTT | CASSLGVGDQPQHF
TRBJ1-6 | . | 13 | TRBV7-8 | . | TGTGCCAGCAGCTTAGACCTGGGTTCACCCCTCCACTTT | CASSLDLGSPLHF
TRBJ1-2 | . | 13 | TRBV2 | few | TGTGCCAGCACGGGCAGGGACGGCTATGGCTACACCTTC | CASTGRDGYGYTF
TRBJ2-6 | . | 17 | TRBV18 | . | TGTGCCAGCTCCCCCTTATGGGAGGCCTCTGGGGCCAACGTCCTGACTTTC | CASSPLWEASGANVLTF
TRBJ2-7 | . | 15 | TRBV11-2 | once | TGTGCCAGCAGCCAAGGAGGGGGACGAGGGTACGAGCAGTACTTC | CASSQGGGRGYEQYF
TRBJ1-2 | . | 11 | TRBV29-1 | . | TGCAGCGTTCTGGCAGGGGACGGCTACACCTTC | CSVLAGDGYTF
TRBJ1-1 | TRBD1 | 16 | TRBV7-8 | . | TGTGCCAGCAGCAAACGGGACAGGGCGGTGGGTACTGAAGCTTTCTTT | CASSKRDRAVGTEAFF
TRBJ2-1 | . | 14 | TRBV27 | . | TGTGCCAGCAGTTTATCAGGACAGTACAATGAGCAGTTCTTC | CASSLSGQYNEQFF
TRBJ2-7 | TRBD1 | 14 | TRBV5-1 | once | TGCGCCAGCAGCTCTTCTGGGACAGAGTACGAGCAGTACTTC | CASSSSGTEYEQYF
TRBJ2-1 | . | 17 | TRBV9 | . | TGTGCCAGCAGCGTCCGGCACGACTCCCAGGGAAGGGATGAGCAGTTCTTC | CASSVRHDSQGRDEQFF
TRBJ1-3 | . | 15 | TRBV21-1 | . | TGTGCCAGCAGCCCTCTGGACAGCTCTGGAAACACCATATATTTT | CASSPLDSSGNTIYF
TRBJ1-4 | . | 16 | TRBV11-2 | . | TGTGCCAGCAGCTCGTGGGGGGCGCTGACTAATGAAAAACTGTTTTTT | CASSSWGALTNEKLFF
TRBJ1-1 | TRBD1 | 13 | TRBV30 | few | TGTGCCTGGAGTCCCGACAGGGACACTGAAGCTTTCTTT | CAWSPDRDTEAFF
TRBJ1-2 | TRBD1 | 14 | TRBV11-2 | . | TGTGCCAGCAGCAGGACAGGGGGGAACTATGGCTACACCTTC | CASSRTGGNYGYTF
TRBJ1-4 | . | 15 | TRBV6-5 | . | TGTGCCAGCAGTCGACAAGGGGAGTCCAATGAAAAACTGTTTTTT | CASSRQGESNEKLFF